Listed below are T cell receptor beta chains from one sample, sequenced in a study of early T cells in non-severe SARS-CoV-2 infection. TCRdb used MiXCR to reprocess the 5' RACE reads, holding one entry per CDR3 protein. The sample includes tens of thousands of distinct CDR3 sequences, 6% to 6.5% of them seen just once. Sequenced: whole blood. The receptors come from an adult who was a healthcare worker with PCR-confirmed SARS-CoV-2 infection or an uninfected control (not recorded which). The CDR3 runs from the conserved cysteine through the conserved F or W. Fields, in order: J gene, D gene, V gene, clone size, CDR3 protein, CDR3 DNA. A D gene is named only where the DNA matches it firmly. The listing skips clone size in some rows; elsewhere it reads once, few, many or a size class.

j_gene: TRBJ1-4; d_gene: NA; v_gene: TRBV6-5; abundance: many; CDR3aa: CASSYAGTPGEKLFF; CDR3nt: TGTGCCAGCAGTTACGCCGGGACACCAGGAGAAAAACTGTTTTTT
j_gene: TRBJ2-7; d_gene: TRBD1; v_gene: TRBV5-5; abundance: many; CDR3aa: CASSIQGGQGTYEQYF; CDR3nt: TGTGCCAGCAGCATCCAGGGGGGACAGGGGACCTACGAGCAGTACTTC
j_gene: TRBJ2-7; d_gene: NA; v_gene: TRBV30; abundance: NA; CDR3aa: CAWADSYEQYF; CDR3nt: TGTGCCTGGGCAGACAGCTACGAGCAGTACTTC
j_gene: TRBJ1-6; d_gene: NA; v_gene: TRBV5-1; abundance: NA; CDR3aa: CASSFLQGSNSPLHF; CDR3nt: TGCGCCAGCAGCTTCTTACAGGGCTCCAATTCACCCCTCCACTTT
j_gene: TRBJ1-2; d_gene: NA; v_gene: TRBV9; abundance: many; CDR3aa: CASSAGTLYGYTF; CDR3nt: TGTGCCAGCAGCGCCGGGACGCTCTATGGCTACACCTTC
j_gene: TRBJ2-3; d_gene: NA; v_gene: TRBV4-3; abundance: many; CDR3aa: CASSQDAAGTDTQYF; CDR3nt: TGCGCCAGCAGCCAAGATGCCGCAGGGACAGATACGCAGTATTTT
j_gene: TRBJ2-4; d_gene: TRBD1; v_gene: TRBV5-1; abundance: many; CDR3aa: CASSIMTGDDIQYF; CDR3nt: TGCGCCAGCAGCATAATGACAGGGGACGACATTCAGTACTTC
j_gene: TRBJ1-6; d_gene: TRBD1; v_gene: TRBV5-6; abundance: NA; CDR3aa: CASSHRTGEAWNSPLHF; CDR3nt: TGTGCCAGCAGCCACCGGACAGGGGAGGCTTGGAATTCACCCCTCCACTTT
j_gene: TRBJ2-3; d_gene: NA; v_gene: TRBV6-5; abundance: few; CDR3aa: CASTNGGTDTQYF; CDR3nt: TGTGCCAGCACCAACGGAGGCACAGATACGCAGTATTTT
j_gene: TRBJ2-4; d_gene: NA; v_gene: TRBV6-5; abundance: NA; CDR3aa: CASSSRGTPAKNIQYF; CDR3nt: TGTGCCAGCAGTTCCCGGGGGACCCCAGCCAAAAACATTCAGTACTTC
j_gene: TRBJ1-1; d_gene: NA; v_gene: TRBV6-6; abundance: few; CDR3aa: CASSYAGENTEAFF; CDR3nt: TGTGCCAGCAGTTACGCGGGGGAGAACACTGAAGCTTTCTTT
j_gene: TRBJ1-5; d_gene: NA; v_gene: TRBV6-1; abundance: many; CDR3aa: CASSETGNQPQHF; CDR3nt: TGTGCCAGCAGTGAGACCGGGAATCAGCCCCAGCATTTT
j_gene: TRBJ2-5; d_gene: TRBD1; v_gene: TRBV20-1; abundance: many; CDR3aa: CSARAPGTELETQYF; CDR3nt: TGCAGTGCTAGAGCCCCTGGGACAGAACTTGAGACCCAGTACTTC
j_gene: TRBJ1-1; d_gene: NA; v_gene: TRBV12-5; abundance: NA; CDR3aa: CASGLPPKTAMNTEAFF; CDR3nt: TGTGCTAGTGGTTTGCCTCCCAAAACAGCGATGAACACTGAAGCTTTCTTT
j_gene: TRBJ1-4; d_gene: NA; v_gene: TRBV5-1; abundance: many; CDR3aa: CASSLESAEKLFF; CDR3nt: TGCGCCAGCAGCTTGGAGTCGGCCGAAAAACTGTTTTTT
j_gene: TRBJ1-1; d_gene: NA; v_gene: TRBV20-1; abundance: NA; CDR3aa: CSARDGGELVAFF; CDR3nt: TGCAGTGCTAGAGACGGGGGCGAATTGGTGGCTTTCTTT
j_gene: TRBJ2-1; d_gene: TRBD2; v_gene: TRBV10-2; abundance: few; CDR3aa: CASSDWAGRGDEQFF; CDR3nt: TGCGCCAGCAGCGACTGGGCGGGGCGGGGGGATGAGCAGTTCTTC
j_gene: TRBJ1-5; d_gene: TRBD1; v_gene: TRBV6-1; abundance: many; CDR3aa: CASGTGNQPQHF; CDR3nt: TGTGCCAGCGGGACAGGAAATCAGCCCCAGCATTTT
j_gene: TRBJ1-5; d_gene: NA; v_gene: TRBV19; abundance: many; CDR3aa: CASSIDEIVYQPQHF; CDR3nt: TGTGCCAGTAGTATAGATGAAATTGTTTATCAGCCCCAGCATTTT
j_gene: TRBJ2-7; d_gene: TRBD2; v_gene: TRBV3-1; abundance: once; CDR3aa: CASSPRGGFEQYF; CDR3nt: TGTGCCAGCAGCCCCCGCGGGGGATTCGAGCAGTACTTC
j_gene: TRBJ2-7; d_gene: NA; v_gene: TRBV12-2; abundance: NA; CDR3aa: CASRSQSGVHEQYF; CDR3nt: TGTGCAAGTCGCTCCCAGTCGGGGGTCCACGAGCAGTACTTC
j_gene: TRBJ1-6; d_gene: TRBD1; v_gene: TRBV28; abundance: few; CDR3aa: CASTSMGPGTGGRSYNSPLHF; CDR3nt: TGTGCCAGCACCAGTATGGGTCCCGGGACAGGGGGCAGATCCTATAATTCACCCCTCCACTTT
j_gene: TRBJ2-7; d_gene: NA; v_gene: TRBV7-2; abundance: many; CDR3aa: CASSLQGYEQYF; CDR3nt: TGTGCCAGCAGCCTACAGGGCTACGAGCAGTACTTC
j_gene: TRBJ1-2; d_gene: TRBD1; v_gene: TRBV10-1; abundance: many; CDR3aa: CASLTQGPF; CDR3nt: TGCGCCAGCCTTACACAGGGGCCGTTC
j_gene: TRBJ2-1; d_gene: NA; v_gene: TRBV4-2; abundance: many; CDR3aa: CASSQDGDWNEQFF; CDR3nt: TGTGCCAGCAGCCAAGATGGGGACTGGAATGAGCAGTTCTTC
j_gene: TRBJ2-5; d_gene: NA; v_gene: TRBV9; abundance: few; CDR3aa: CASSVGTTQETQYF; CDR3nt: TGTGCCAGCAGCGTAGGGACTACCCAAGAGACCCAGTACTTC
j_gene: TRBJ2-5; d_gene: NA; v_gene: TRBV12-3/TRBV12-4; abundance: NA; CDR3aa: CASSLGVSAQETQYF; CDR3nt: TGTGCCAGCAGCTTAGGGGTTTCGGCCCAAGAGACCCAGTACTTC
j_gene: TRBJ1-6; d_gene: TRBD1; v_gene: TRBV7-2; abundance: many; CDR3aa: CASSFLQGYSPLHF; CDR3nt: TGTGCCAGCAGCTTCTTACAGGGGTATTCACCCCTCCACTTT
j_gene: TRBJ2-1; d_gene: TRBD1; v_gene: TRBV12-3/TRBV12-4; abundance: many; CDR3aa: CASSPSTGPNEQFF; CDR3nt: TGTGCCAGCAGTCCATCGACAGGGCCCAATGAGCAGTTCTTC
j_gene: TRBJ2-1; d_gene: TRBD2; v_gene: TRBV6-6; abundance: few; CDR3aa: CASKPTSGAAREQFF; CDR3nt: TGTGCCAGCAAACCGACTAGCGGGGCCGCCCGTGAGCAGTTCTTC
j_gene: TRBJ2-4; d_gene: NA; v_gene: TRBV5-7; abundance: NA; CDR3aa: CASSLRDGQNIQYF; CDR3nt: TGTGCCAGCAGCTTGAGGGACGGCCAAAACATTCAGTACTTC
j_gene: TRBJ2-3; d_gene: NA; v_gene: TRBV27; abundance: NA; CDR3aa: CASRPGQYTDTQYF; CDR3nt: TGTGCCAGCCGGCCGGGACAATACACAGATACGCAGTATTTT
j_gene: TRBJ2-5; d_gene: TRBD1; v_gene: TRBV13; abundance: many; CDR3aa: CASSFRDRGGETQYF; CDR3nt: TGTGCCAGCAGCTTCAGGGACAGGGGGGGAGAGACCCAGTACTTC
j_gene: TRBJ2-3; d_gene: TRBD2; v_gene: TRBV20-1; abundance: large; CDR3aa: CSARDPGLAGPADTQYF; CDR3nt: TGCAGTGCTAGAGATCCGGGACTAGCGGGTCCGGCAGATACGCAGTATTTT
j_gene: TRBJ1-3; d_gene: NA; v_gene: TRBV7-9; abundance: few; CDR3aa: CASSLLRTDSGNTIYF; CDR3nt: TGTGCCAGCAGCCTTTTGCGGACAGACTCTGGAAACACCATATATTTT
j_gene: TRBJ1-4; d_gene: NA; v_gene: TRBV12-3/TRBV12-4; abundance: NA; CDR3aa: CASSPGWADNEKLFF; CDR3nt: TGTGCCAGCAGCCCCGGGTGGGCGGATAATGAAAAACTGTTTTTT
j_gene: TRBJ2-1; d_gene: TRBD2; v_gene: TRBV7-9; abundance: NA; CDR3aa: CASSFPSTSGGHEQFF; CDR3nt: TGTGCCAGCAGCTTCCCATCGACTAGCGGGGGGCATGAGCAGTTCTTC
j_gene: TRBJ2-3; d_gene: TRBD2; v_gene: TRBV27; abundance: many; CDR3aa: CASSLSSGGDTQYF; CDR3nt: TGTGCCAGCAGTTTATCCAGCGGGGGAGATACGCAGTATTTT
j_gene: TRBJ1-2; d_gene: TRBD1; v_gene: TRBV5-1; abundance: many; CDR3aa: CASSLEPGRGHYGYTF; CDR3nt: TGCGCCAGCAGCTTGGAGCCAGGCAGGGGGCACTATGGCTACACCTTC
j_gene: TRBJ2-3; d_gene: NA; v_gene: TRBV7-9; abundance: many; CDR3aa: CASSYRSSFTTDTQYF; CDR3nt: TGTGCCAGCAGCTACCGATCCAGTTTTACCACAGATACGCAGTATTTT
j_gene: TRBJ2-1; d_gene: TRBD1; v_gene: TRBV5-1; abundance: many; CDR3aa: CASRPGQGLNEQFF; CDR3nt: TGCGCCAGCAGACCGGGACAGGGCCTCAATGAGCAGTTCTTC
j_gene: TRBJ2-7; d_gene: NA; v_gene: TRBV28; abundance: NA; CDR3aa: CASSWGGTYEQYF; CDR3nt: TGTGCCAGCAGTTGGGGCGGGACCTACGAGCAGTACTTC
j_gene: TRBJ2-7; d_gene: TRBD1; v_gene: TRBV28; abundance: few; CDR3aa: CASSFGGTGGHEQYF; CDR3nt: TGTGCCAGCAGTTTTGGAGGGACAGGGGGCCACGAGCAGTACTTC
j_gene: TRBJ2-2; d_gene: NA; v_gene: TRBV6-1; abundance: many; CDR3aa: CASSDRIDSGELFF; CDR3nt: TGTGCCAGCAGTGACCGAATCGACAGCGGGGAGCTGTTTTTT
j_gene: TRBJ2-3; d_gene: NA; v_gene: TRBV5-1; abundance: NA; CDR3aa: CASSSISGQGTDTQYF; CDR3nt: TGCGCCAGCAGCTCCATCTCGGGGCAGGGCACAGATACGCAGTATTTT
j_gene: TRBJ1-1; d_gene: NA; v_gene: TRBV29-1; abundance: NA; CDR3aa: CSVERDANTEAFF; CDR3nt: TGCAGCGTTGAGAGGGACGCTAACACTGAAGCTTTCTTT
j_gene: TRBJ1-5; d_gene: NA; v_gene: TRBV4-3; abundance: many; CDR3aa: CASSQELGQPQHF; CDR3nt: TGCGCCAGCAGCCAAGAATTAGGGCAGCCCCAGCATTTT
j_gene: TRBJ1-2; d_gene: NA; v_gene: TRBV28; abundance: many; CDR3aa: CASRLSGATHYGYTF; CDR3nt: TGTGCCAGCAGACTGTCCGGGGCGACGCACTATGGCTACACCTTC
j_gene: TRBJ2-5; d_gene: TRBD1; v_gene: TRBV2; abundance: many; CDR3aa: CASSDWDRAKETQYF; CDR3nt: TGTGCCAGCAGTGACTGGGACAGAGCTAAAGAGACCCAGTACTTC
j_gene: TRBJ2-1; d_gene: TRBD2; v_gene: TRBV10-3; abundance: NA; CDR3aa: CAISATSGGATSVNEQFF; CDR3nt: TGTGCCATCAGTGCAACTAGCGGGGGGGCCACGTCGGTCAATGAGCAGTTCTTC
j_gene: TRBJ1-4; d_gene: NA; v_gene: TRBV3-1; abundance: many; CDR3aa: CASSQDRSRGLNEKLFF; CDR3nt: TGTGCCAGCAGCCAAGATCGTTCAAGGGGCCTTAATGAAAAACTGTTTTTT
j_gene: TRBJ1-1; d_gene: NA; v_gene: TRBV5-4; abundance: few; CDR3aa: CASSLEAATNTEAFF; CDR3nt: TGTGCCAGCAGCTTGGAGGCCGCGACGAACACTGAAGCTTTCTTT
j_gene: TRBJ1-1; d_gene: NA; v_gene: TRBV28; abundance: many; CDR3aa: CASSSGEGHMNTEAFF; CDR3nt: TGTGCCAGCAGTTCAGGGGAGGGGCACATGAACACTGAAGCTTTCTTT
j_gene: TRBJ2-3; d_gene: NA; v_gene: TRBV5-1; abundance: many; CDR3aa: CASSLDGKPTDTQYF; CDR3nt: TGCGCCAGCAGCCTGGACGGGAAACCCACAGATACGCAGTATTTT
j_gene: TRBJ2-1; d_gene: TRBD1; v_gene: TRBV7-6; abundance: many; CDR3aa: CASSLRDRVREQFF; CDR3nt: TGTGCCAGCAGCTTAAGGGACAGGGTCCGTGAGCAGTTCTTC
j_gene: TRBJ2-2; d_gene: NA; v_gene: TRBV6-6; abundance: medium-sized; CDR3aa: CASSPRGAVTLELFF; CDR3nt: TGTGCCAGCAGTCCCCGGGGGGCGGTGACTTTGGAGCTGTTTTTT
j_gene: TRBJ2-3; d_gene: TRBD2; v_gene: TRBV20-1; abundance: many; CDR3aa: CSARDPGASGVRSTQYF; CDR3nt: TGCAGTGCTAGAGACCCAGGGGCTAGCGGGGTTAGGAGTACGCAGTATTTT